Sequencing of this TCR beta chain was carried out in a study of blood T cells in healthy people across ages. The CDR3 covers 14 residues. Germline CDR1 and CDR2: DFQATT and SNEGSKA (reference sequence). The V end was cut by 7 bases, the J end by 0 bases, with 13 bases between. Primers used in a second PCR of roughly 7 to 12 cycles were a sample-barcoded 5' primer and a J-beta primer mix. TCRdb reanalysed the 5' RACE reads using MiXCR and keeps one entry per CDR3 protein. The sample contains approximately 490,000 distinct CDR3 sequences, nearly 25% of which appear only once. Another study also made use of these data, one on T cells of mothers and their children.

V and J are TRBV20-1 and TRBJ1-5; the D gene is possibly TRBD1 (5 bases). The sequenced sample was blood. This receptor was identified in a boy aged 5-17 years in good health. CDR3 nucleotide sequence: TGCAGTGTAGGGGCCCCGGGTAGCAATCAGCCCCAGCATTTT. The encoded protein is CSVGAPGSNQPQHF.